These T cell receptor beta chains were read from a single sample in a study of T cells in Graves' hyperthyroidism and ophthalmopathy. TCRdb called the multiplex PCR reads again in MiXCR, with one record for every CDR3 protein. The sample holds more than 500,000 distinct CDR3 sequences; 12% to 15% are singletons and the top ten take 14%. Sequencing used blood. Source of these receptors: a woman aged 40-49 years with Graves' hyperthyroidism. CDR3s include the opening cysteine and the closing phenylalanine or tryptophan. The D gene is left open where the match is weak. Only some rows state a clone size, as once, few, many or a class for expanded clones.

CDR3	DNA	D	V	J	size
CAWIGGTNTGELFF	TGTGCCTGGATCGGCGGAACGAACACCGGGGAGCTGTTTTTT	.	TRBV30	TRBJ2-2	many
CASNTRDPRYEQYF	TGTGCCAGCAATACCAGGGACCCGAGGTACGAGCAGTACTTC	.	TRBV28	TRBJ2-7	.
CASSLEGTGASEAFF	TGCGCCAGCAGCTTGGAGGGGACAGGGGCCTCTGAAGCTTTCTTT	TRBD1	TRBV5-1	TRBJ1-1	.
CASSNRGVGYGYTF	TGTGCCAGCAGTAACAGGGGGGTAGGCTATGGCTACACCTTC	TRBD1	TRBV6-1	TRBJ1-2	many
CSVERTGMHEQYF	TGCAGCGTTGAAAGGACAGGGATGCACGAGCAGTACTTC	TRBD1	TRBV29-1	TRBJ2-7	many
CSAKEGLTYNEQFF	TGCAGCGCTAAGGAGGGGTTGACCTACAATGAGCAGTTCTTC	.	TRBV29-1	TRBJ2-1	few
CASSLDTGGGREFF	TGTGCCAGCAGCTTAGATACGGGGGGAGGTCGGGAGTTCTTC	TRBD2	TRBV7-2	TRBJ2-1	.
CSVEWSTDTQYF	TGCAGCGTTGAATGGAGCACAGATACGCAGTATTTT	.	TRBV29-1	TRBJ2-3	few
CASSLTGMVSTDTQYF	TGTGCCAGCAGTCTCACAGGGATGGTGAGCACAGATACGCAGTATTTT	.	TRBV28	TRBJ2-3	many
CSAPQRGGKTQYF	TGCAGTGCTCCCCAACGGGGGGGAAAGACCCAGTACTTC	TRBD2	TRBV20-1	TRBJ2-5	many
CASRGAGSYNEQFF	TGTGCCAGTAGGGGGGCGGGGAGCTACAATGAGCAGTTCTTC	.	TRBV19	TRBJ2-1	few
CASSPEGNGQPQHF	TGCGCCAGCAGCCCCGAAGGCAACGGACAGCCCCAGCATTTT	.	TRBV5-1	TRBJ1-5	many
CASSPPGGAGSNQPQHF	TGTGCCAGCAGCCCCCCGGGGGGGGCAGGGAGCAATCAGCCCCAGCATTTT	.	TRBV7-2	TRBJ1-5	many
CASSGETGYAEAFF	TGTGCCAGCAGTGGGGAGACAGGGTATGCTGAAGCTTTCTTT	TRBD1	TRBV25-1	TRBJ1-1	.
CASSGPSGSMGTQYF	TGTGCCAGCAGCGGACCAAGCGGGAGCATGGGGACCCAGTACTTC	TRBD2	TRBV9	TRBJ2-5	.
CSARDPQRRQGGETQYF	TGCAGTGCTAGAGATCCCCAGCGCCGCCAGGGAGGAGAGACCCAGTACTTC	.	TRBV20-1	TRBJ2-5	many
CSVEDSRESNYGYTF	TGCAGCGTTGAAGATAGCAGGGAATCTAACTATGGCTACACCTTC	.	TRBV29-1	TRBJ1-2	.